Detailed here is one TCR beta chain. The data were obtained in a study of blood T cell repertoires in COVID-19. Study-wide background: The analysed material was cDNA or gDNA that came from T cells, B-cell-depleted T cells, or PBMCs.

V trimming: 6 bases; J trimming: 7 bases; junction bases outside the gene matches: 5. The length of the CDR3 is 14 residues. Per germline, CDR1 MNHNY and CDR2 SVGAGI (reference sequence). TCRdb's copy holds only in-frame clones and misses some; the assay was immunoSEQ multiplex PCR. The sample lists roughly 120,000 clones; less than 85% were seen once. V gene TRBV6-6 combines with J gene TRBJ1-6; TRBD1 matches at 8 bases. The source material was peripheral blood. This receptor was taken from a human donor with acute or convalescent COVID-19. The donor label of this sample is uncertain. CDR3 region: CASRTGTGNSPLHF. CDR3 in DNA: TGTGCCAGCAGAACCGGGACAGGAAATTCACCCCTCCACTTT.